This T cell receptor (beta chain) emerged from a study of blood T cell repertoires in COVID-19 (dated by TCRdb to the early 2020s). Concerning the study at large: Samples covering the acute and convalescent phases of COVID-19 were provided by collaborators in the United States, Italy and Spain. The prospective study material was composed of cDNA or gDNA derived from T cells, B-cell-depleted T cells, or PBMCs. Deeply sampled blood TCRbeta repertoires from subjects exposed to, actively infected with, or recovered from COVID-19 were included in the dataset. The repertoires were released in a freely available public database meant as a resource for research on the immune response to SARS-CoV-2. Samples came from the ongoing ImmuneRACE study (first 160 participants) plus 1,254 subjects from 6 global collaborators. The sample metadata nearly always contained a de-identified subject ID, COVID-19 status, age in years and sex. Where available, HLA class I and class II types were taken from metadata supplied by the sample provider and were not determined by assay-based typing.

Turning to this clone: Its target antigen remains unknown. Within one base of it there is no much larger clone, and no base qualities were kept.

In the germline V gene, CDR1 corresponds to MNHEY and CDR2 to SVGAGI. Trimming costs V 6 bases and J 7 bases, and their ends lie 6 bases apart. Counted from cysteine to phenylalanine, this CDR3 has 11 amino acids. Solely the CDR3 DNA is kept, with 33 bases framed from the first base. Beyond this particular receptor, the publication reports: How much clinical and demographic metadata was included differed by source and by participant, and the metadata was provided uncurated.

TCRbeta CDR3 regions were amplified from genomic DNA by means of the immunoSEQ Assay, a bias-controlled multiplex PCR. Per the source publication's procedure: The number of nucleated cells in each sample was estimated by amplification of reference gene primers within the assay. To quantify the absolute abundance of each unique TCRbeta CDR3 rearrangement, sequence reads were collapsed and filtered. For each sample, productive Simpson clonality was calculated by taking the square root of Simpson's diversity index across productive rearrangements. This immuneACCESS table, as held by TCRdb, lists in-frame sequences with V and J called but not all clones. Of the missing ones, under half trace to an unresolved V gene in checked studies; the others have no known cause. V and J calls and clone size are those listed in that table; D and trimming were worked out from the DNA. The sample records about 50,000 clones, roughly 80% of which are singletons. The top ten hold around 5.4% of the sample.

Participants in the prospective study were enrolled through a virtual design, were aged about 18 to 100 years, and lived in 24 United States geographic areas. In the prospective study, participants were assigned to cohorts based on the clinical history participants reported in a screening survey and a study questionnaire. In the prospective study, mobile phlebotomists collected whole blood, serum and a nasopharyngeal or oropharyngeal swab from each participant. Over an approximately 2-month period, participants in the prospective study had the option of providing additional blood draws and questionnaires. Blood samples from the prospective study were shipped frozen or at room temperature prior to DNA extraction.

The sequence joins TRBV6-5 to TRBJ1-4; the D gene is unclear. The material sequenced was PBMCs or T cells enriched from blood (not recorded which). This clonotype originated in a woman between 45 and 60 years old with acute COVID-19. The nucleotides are TGTGCCAGCAGAGGAGCTGAAAAACTGTTTTTT. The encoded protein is CASRGAEKLFF.